The 4 T cell receptor beta chains listed next were all sequenced from one sample in a study of cytomegalovirus exposure and HLA in healthy donors. Use of 60 Vbeta and 13 Jbeta primers characterized the PCR. TCRdb's table, derived via immunoSEQ multiplex PCR, lists solely in-frame clones and lacks some. The sample yields fewer than 130,000 clones, over 60% seen once. The sequenced sample was PBMCs. Receptor source: a man aged 25 to 40 in good health and CMV-seropositive.

The chain is built from TRBV11-2 and TRBJ2-7, with 9 positions matching TRBD1. CDR1 SGHAT and CDR2 FQNNGV come from the germline V gene. J lost 2 bases, V lost 0 bases, and 11 bases had no gene match. The CDR3 spans 18 residues. CDR3 nucleotides: TGTGCCAGCAGCTTAGACCGAAGGCCGGGACAGGGACCCTACGAGCAGTACTTC. Its translation is CASSLDRRPGQGPYEQYF.

V gene TRBV28 combines with J gene TRBJ2-1, with D maybe TRBD2 (6 bases). V was cut by 6 bases and J by 5 bases, with 14 bases left in between. The germline V gene encodes CDR1 MDHEN and CDR2 SYDVKM. This CDR3 contains 14 residues. For the CDR3, the DNA is TGTGCCAGCAGCCCCCGCGGGGCCCACAATGAGCAGTTCTTC. Residues: CASSPRGAHNEQFF.

The chain employs TRBV5-1 and TRBJ2-1; 9 positions agree with TRBD2. Germline loops: CDR1 SGHRS, CDR2 YFSETQ. Trimming took 0 bases from V and 7 from J; bases not matched to a gene: 11. The CDR3 loop spans 17 amino acids. The CDR3 protein is CASSLAVDSGGSNEQFF. CDR3 sequence (DNA): TGCGCCAGCAGCTTGGCCGTAGATAGCGGGGGTTCGAATGAGCAGTTCTTC.

The J gene is TRBJ2-7, the V gene TRBV2; D is possibly TRBD2 (6 bases). V dropped 8 bases and J dropped 3 bases, with 20 bases sitting between them. CDR1 SNHLY and CDR2 FYNNEI come from the germline V gene. CDR3 length: 15 amino acids. CDR3 in amino acids: CASATTTRDRYEQYF. In DNA, the CDR3 is TGTGCCAGCGCCACGACGACGCGGGATCGCTACGAGCAGTACTTC.